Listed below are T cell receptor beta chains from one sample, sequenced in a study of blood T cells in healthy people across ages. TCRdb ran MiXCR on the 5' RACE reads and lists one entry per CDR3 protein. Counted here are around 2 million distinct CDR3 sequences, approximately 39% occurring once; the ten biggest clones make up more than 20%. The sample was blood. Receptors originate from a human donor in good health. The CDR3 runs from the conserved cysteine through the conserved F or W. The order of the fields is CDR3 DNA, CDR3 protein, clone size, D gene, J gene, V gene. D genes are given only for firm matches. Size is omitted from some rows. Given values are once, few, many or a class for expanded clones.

CDR3 DNA: TGTGCCAGCAGTTTAGACCCGGGACGAATGAACACTGAAGCTTTCTTT; CDR3 protein: CASSLDPGRMNTEAFF; clone size: NA; D gene: NA; J gene: TRBJ1-1; V gene: TRBV6-2/TRBV6-3
CDR3 DNA: TGTGCCAGCAGCTTTGAGTGGGATCAGCCCCAGCATTTT; CDR3 protein: CASSFEWDQPQHF; clone size: NA; D gene: NA; J gene: TRBJ1-5; V gene: TRBV7-2
CDR3 DNA: TGCGCCAGCAGCCCGAGACTGGAGCCAGATACGCAGTATTTT; CDR3 protein: CASSPRLEPDTQYF; clone size: few; D gene: NA; J gene: TRBJ2-3; V gene: TRBV5-1
CDR3 DNA: TGCAGCGTTCAGGGGAGGGAGACCCAGTACTTC; CDR3 protein: CSVQGRETQYF; clone size: NA; D gene: NA; J gene: TRBJ2-5; V gene: TRBV29-1
CDR3 DNA: TGTGCCAGCAGTTGGCAGGGGAATTCACCCCTCCACTTT; CDR3 protein: CASSWQGNSPLHF; clone size: few; D gene: NA; J gene: TRBJ1-6; V gene: TRBV12-3/TRBV12-4
CDR3 DNA: TGTGCCAGCAGCCAAGACTGGGCGGGGATGGACGCAGATACGCAGTATTTT; CDR3 protein: CASSQDWAGMDADTQYF; clone size: few; D gene: NA; J gene: TRBJ2-3; V gene: TRBV3-1
CDR3 DNA: TGTGCCAGCGGCACCAACAAAAACATTCAGTACTTC; CDR3 protein: CASGTNKNIQYF; clone size: NA; D gene: NA; J gene: TRBJ2-4; V gene: TRBV12-3/TRBV12-4
CDR3 DNA: TGCAGCGTTGTGGGACAGATTCGCGAGACCCAGTACTTC; CDR3 protein: CSVVGQIRETQYF; clone size: few; D gene: TRBD1; J gene: TRBJ2-5; V gene: TRBV29-1
CDR3 DNA: TGTGCCAGCAGCTACGACAGGTTTAACGCAGATACGCAGTATTTT; CDR3 protein: CASSYDRFNADTQYF; clone size: few; D gene: NA; J gene: TRBJ2-3; V gene: TRBV7-2
CDR3 DNA: TGTGCCAGTAGTCCACTAGCGGGGGCGAGCTCCTACAATGAGCAGTTCTTC; CDR3 protein: CASSPLAGASSYNEQFF; clone size: once; D gene: TRBD2; J gene: TRBJ2-1; V gene: TRBV19
CDR3 DNA: TGTGTCAGCAGTTTGCGCGGGGAAGAGACCCAGTACTTC; CDR3 protein: CVSSLRGEETQYF; clone size: NA; D gene: NA; J gene: TRBJ2-5; V gene: TRBV12-3/TRBV12-4
CDR3 DNA: TGTGCCAGCAGTTTGTTGGGGGGAGACTCCTACGAGCAGTACTTC; CDR3 protein: CASSLLGGDSYEQYF; clone size: NA; D gene: NA; J gene: TRBJ2-7; V gene: TRBV27
CDR3 DNA: TGCAGCGTGACGACAGCCCAAAGGGGTGAAAAACTGTTTTTT; CDR3 protein: CSVTTAQRGEKLFF; clone size: NA; D gene: NA; J gene: TRBJ1-4; V gene: TRBV29-1
CDR3 DNA: TGTACCAGCAGCTCCCCCCGAGAGGGGTGGAACTACGAGCAGTACTTC; CDR3 protein: CTSSSPREGWNYEQYF; clone size: NA; D gene: NA; J gene: TRBJ2-7; V gene: TRBV7-2
CDR3 DNA: TGTGCCAGCAGAGCAGGGGGAAGCAGAGACGAGCAGTACTTC; CDR3 protein: CASRAGGSRDEQYF; clone size: few; D gene: TRBD1; J gene: TRBJ2-7; V gene: TRBV2
CDR3 DNA: TGTGCCAGCAGCCAAGAGGGACAGGGGGACAATGAGCAGTTCTTC; CDR3 protein: CASSQEGQGDNEQFF; clone size: NA; D gene: TRBD1; J gene: TRBJ2-1; V gene: TRBV4-2
CDR3 DNA: TGTGCCAGTAGTATAAACCCCGGGGACTCCGACTACAGTTACACCTTC; CDR3 protein: CASSINPGDSDYSYTF; clone size: NA; D gene: NA; J gene: TRBJ1-2; V gene: TRBV19
CDR3 DNA: TGTGCCAGCAGCGGAACTAGCGACTACGAGCAGTACTTC; CDR3 protein: CASSGTSDYEQYF; clone size: NA; D gene: TRBD2; J gene: TRBJ2-7; V gene: TRBV5-6
CDR3 DNA: TGCGCCAGCAGTGAGTCTACATCGATCAATCAGCCCCAGCATTTT; CDR3 protein: CASSESTSINQPQHF; clone size: NA; D gene: NA; J gene: TRBJ1-5; V gene: TRBV10-2
CDR3 DNA: TGCAGTGCTAGTATGGCGGGACTAGCATCCTACGAGCAGTACTTC; CDR3 protein: CSASMAGLASYEQYF; clone size: NA; D gene: TRBD2; J gene: TRBJ2-7; V gene: TRBV20-1
CDR3 DNA: TGCGCCAGCAGCCAAGTCGGGAGCGGGGGGCCAGCAGAAGATACGCAGTATTTT; CDR3 protein: CASSQVGSGGPAEDTQYF; clone size: NA; D gene: TRBD2; J gene: TRBJ2-3; V gene: TRBV4-1